This T cell receptor (beta chain) came from a study of blood T cell repertoires in COVID-19 (dated by TCRdb to 2018 to 2021). Regarding the study in general: Samples from collaborators originated in the United States, Italy and Spain and spanned both the acute and convalescent phases of COVID-19. The material from the prospective study consisted of cDNA or gDNA derived from T cells, B-cell-depleted T cells, or PBMCs. The dataset comprised deeply sampled blood TCRbeta repertoires from subjects exposed to, actively infected with, or recovered from COVID-19. The repertoires were made available in a free public database intended to serve as a resource for research on the immune response to SARS-CoV-2. The samples were drawn from two sources: the first 160 participants of the ongoing ImmuneRACE study, and over 950 subjects contributed by 6 global collaborators. A de-identified subject ID, COVID-19 status, age in years and sex were almost always included in the sample metadata. Where HLA class I and class II types were available, the types were taken from metadata supplied by the sample provider, not from assay-based typing.

The immunoSEQ Assay, a bias-controlled multiplex PCR, was used to amplify TCRbeta CDR3 regions from genomic DNA. From the authors' description of their analysis: The number of nucleated cells in each sample was estimated by amplification of reference gene primers within the assay. To quantify the absolute abundance of each unique TCRbeta CDR3 rearrangement, sequence reads were collapsed and filtered. Productive Simpson clonality was computed per sample as the square root of Simpson's diversity index over productive rearrangements. TCRdb obtained this table from immuneACCESS and retained in-frame rearrangements with V and J assigned. These tables miss some clones; where compared with another copy, unresolved V genes account for less than half of the shortfall, and the remainder is unexplained. The V and J calls and clone size come from that table; D and trimming were worked out from the DNA. This sample comprises roughly 250,000 clones, 85% to 90% of them detected only once. Approximately 3.3% of the sample lies in the top ten.

In the case of this clone: What antigen it recognizes has not been identified. Base quality data are lacking; no much larger clone is found one base away.

Study-level results and caveats: Clinical and demographic metadata were provided uncurated, with the amount varying by source and participant.

Collaborating institutions collected whole blood in K2EDTA tubes following their own protocols. Collaborator samples were shipped for TCRbeta analysis as frozen whole blood, isolated PBMCs, or DNA extracted from either sample type. CDR1 and CDR2, looked up from the germline V gene, are WSHSY and SAAADI. The CDR3, cysteine through phenylalanine, is 11 amino acids long. Only the CDR3 region is kept as DNA, spanning 33 bases read in frame from base 1. Relative to germline, V is missing 5 bases and J is missing 12 bases, with 4 bases of the junction outside any gene match. The clonotype comes from a woman aged 40 to 49 with acute or convalescent COVID-19. The sample was peripheral blood. The rearrangement joined TRBV10-2 to TRBJ1-2, and 9 junctional nucleotides match TRBD1. The CDR3: CASSSGTGNTF. The DNA is TGCGCCAGCAGTTCCGGGACAGGGAACACCTTC.